This T cell receptor (beta chain) was observed in a study of T-cell reconstitution after alpha-beta-depleted transplantation in children. Study-wide points: Expanded graft clones, several hundred of them, were reportedly the source of alpha-beta T cells about two months after transplant.

This clonotype has only one observation. Its antigen is not identified. Preparation of the TCRbeta library was carried out with unique molecular identifiers. MiXCR, applied by TCRdb to the PCR reads, yields one record per CDR3 protein. The table records hundreds of thousands of distinct CDR3 sequences, over 20% of them present only once. Trimming left V 1 base short and J 5 bases short, with 9 bases between. Germline values: CDR1 SGHRS, CDR2 YFSETQ. The CDR3 sequence is 13 residues long. The clonotype originates from a girl aged 2 to 10 with Fanconi anemia, due to receive a stem cell transplant. The input for sequencing was PBMCs, taken before TCRalphabeta/CD19-depleted stem cell transplant. V usage is TRBV5-1 and J usage is TRBJ2-5; TRBD1 might be the D (5 bases). CDR3 coding DNA: TGCGCCAGCAGCTTGCCAGGGTTGGAGACCCAGTACTTC. It encodes CASSLPGLETQYF. Looking up the rest from reference TRBV5-1 and TRBJ2-5 gives the full variable domain: KAGVTQTPRYLIKTRGQQVTLSCSPISGHRSVSWYQQTPGQGLQFLFEYFSETQRNKGNFPGRFSGRQFSNSRSEMNVSTLELGDSALYLCASSLPGLETQYFGPGTRLLVL.